The sequence of this TCR beta chain was determined in a study of shared clonotypes between healthy human individuals (dated by TCRdb to about 2020). For the wider study: Two women and a few men aged 18 to 49 years were included in the cohort. For each donor, three plates each were used for CD4 naive and CD4 memory, two plates were used for CD8 naive, and one plate was used for CD8 memory. Blood TCR repertoires of about five healthy adults were deeply sequenced to estimate repertoire size and the extent of clonotype sharing between individuals. Libraries were prepared and TCR repertoires were sequenced by different laboratories using diverse techniques, in order to increase sequencing depth and limit assay-specific biases. Leukapheresis yielded between about 0.94 and 8.9 billion PBMCs per donor.

Healthy HIV-negative adults with no recently reported acute infections or vaccinations were included as donors. Every donor was a Caucasian adult residing in Nashville, Tennessee, USA. Magnetic negative selection was used to enrich CD4+ T cells, after which naive cells were positively selected on CD45RA and the negative fraction became the memory subset. After blood collection by leukapheresis, PBMCs were isolated using Ficoll-Histopaque density gradient centrifugation and then cryopreserved in the vapor phase of liquid nitrogen. Analytical flow cytometry was used to check the purity and quantity of each magnetically sorted T cell population. From each sorted fraction, genomic DNA was isolated and quantified by UV absorbance on a Nanodrop 2000c. CDR3 length: 14 amino acids, cysteine to phenylalanine. The read is trimmed to its CDR3 DNA, 42 bases read in frame from base 1. Trimming at the junction amounts to 6 bases on V and 7 bases on J, and the germline ends lie 16 bases apart. CDR1 and CDR2, per the germline V gene, are SGHDN and FVKESK.

Here is what the overall study found, with its caveats: Sampling was limited to blood, and TCR repertoires in tissue likely differ from TCR repertoires in blood. Clonotypes shared by all four sorted-subset donors showed higher generation probabilities than non-shared clonotypes. Pairwise subsampling indicated that sequencing depth was expected to affect the degree of clonotype sharing among donors. The genetic and exposure-history diversity represented was limited by the small number of donors. Larger estimated clonotype richness was generally found for naive subsets than for memory subsets. Sharing across a handful of donors was observed for approximately 5% of naive CD4, less than 4% of naive CD8, 2% to 2.5% of memory CD4, and around 0.4% of memory CD8 clonotypes. Rarefaction of sorted-subset datasets indicated incomplete sequencing despite the large sequencing depth.

For this clone: It lacks a known antigen. Nothing much larger sits one base from this clone, and base qualities are not available.

TCR CDR3 regions were amplified from genomic DNA by multiplex PCR using the deep immunoSEQ assay. Extracted genomic DNA from each cell subset was spread evenly across all wells of several immunoSEQ 96-well plates, with each plate serving as a replicate. For sorted subsets, each replicate PCR was loaded with about 0.2 ug genomic DNA, equivalent to approximately 27,000 T cell genomes. Purified libraries were quantified with a Qubit 3.0 fluorometer, sized on a Bioanalyzer 2100, and re-quantified with the KAPA Library Quantification kit. Each immunoSEQ 96-well plate was sequenced on its own single-read 150-cycle Illumina NextSeq 550 flow cell. For the original study's pipeline: Because the immunoSEQ output held only junctional sequences and lacked quality scores, the filtering could not match the filtering applied to full-length reads. To assign V/J genes and CDR3, sequences were annotated using PyIR, a Python wrapper for IgBLAST v1.9, with IMGT germline references. Any read was removed if the V/J assignment was weak (E-value above 1e-6), the CDR3 was missing, or the read contained stop codons, out-of-frame junctions, or ambiguous translated residues. V3J clonotypes were defined by identical inferred V gene, J gene, and CDR3 amino acid sequence. To compute the percentage overlap between repertoires, the number of shared unique clonotypes was divided by the size of the smaller repertoire. RTK rarefaction, the Chao1 estimator, and Recon v2.1 estimates of unobserved clonotypes were used to assess repertoire richness. For all TCRbeta clonotypes obtained by the gDNA method from four donors, generation probabilities were computed with OLGA. TCRdb took over this immuneACCESS table, retaining in-frame rearrangements with V and J assigned. Such tables are incomplete; in checked studies, under half of the missing clones stem from an unresolved V gene, and the remainder is unexplained. The DNA was the basis for D and trimming; V, J and clone size are from that table. The table for this sample lists fewer than 1.4 million clones; around 78% of them were counted only once. The ten top clones hold roughly 0.65% of the sample.

The sample taken for sequencing was memory CD4+ T cells from PBMCs. The cell subset or site label of this sample denotes: CD45RA-negative fraction. This receptor chain uses TRBV14 and TRBJ1-3; the D gene cannot be resolved reliably. This receptor was obtained from a man younger than 30 in good health. Some clones in this sample may be carry-over from other donors' samples. At the DNA level, the sequence is TGTGCCAGCAGACCACTCGGGCAGCCGAACACCATATATTTT. This sequence encodes CASRPLGQPNTIYF. The full variable domain, with segments outside the CDR3 supplied by the reference TRBV14 and TRBJ1-3 proteins, appears as EAGVTQFPSHSVIEKGQTVTLRCDPISGHDNLYWYRRVMGKEIKFLLHFVKESKQDESGMPNNRFLAERTGGTYSTLKVQPAELEDSGVYFCASRPLGQPNTIYFGEGSWLTVV.